This T cell receptor (beta chain) was recorded in a study of T-cell memory formation after mild COVID-19. CDR3 length: 14 residues. Unmatched junction bases numbered 4, after V lost 4 bases and J lost 3 bases. Germline loops: CDR1 SGDLS, CDR2 YYNGEE. Using its own MiXCR run on the 5' RACE reads, TCRdb lists one record per CDR3 protein. This sample has about 350,000 distinct CDR3 sequences, with roughly an eighth found just once. The receptor's source is a man between 18 and 29 years old who had mild COVID-19 (a few samples of this study predate the infection). Cell type and time point are not known. The material sequenced was PBMCs or a T cell subset sorted from them (not recorded which). V is TRBV9 and J is TRBJ2-7, with 10 bases identical to TRBD1. The CDR3 protein is CASSTGTGVYEQYF. The CDR3 DNA follows: TGTGCCAGCAGCACCGGGACAGGGGTCTACGAGCAGTACTTC.